The sequence of this T cell receptor beta chain was determined in a study of breast tumors, draining lymph nodes, adjacent tissues. TCRdb processed the multiplex PCR reads anew with MiXCR; each CDR3 protein has one entry. The data show approximately 230,000 distinct CDR3 sequences, less than 35% seen once. In this sample, this clonotype turned up many times. Axillary draining lymph nodes of breast cancer patients supplied the node samples. The V end was cut by 1 base, the J end by 4 bases, with 9 bases between. CDR3 size: 14 residues. Per the germline V gene, CDR1 is SGHTA and CDR2 is FQGNSA. This receptor was identified in a female donor with breast cancer. Some clones in this sample may be carry-over from other donors' samples. The chain links TRBV7-2 to TRBJ2-3; no reliable D call. Sequencing used axillary lymph node tissue. The CDR3 coding sequence is TGTGCCAGCAGCTTAGGATCGGCGGCAGATACGCAGTATTTT. Its translation is CASSLGSAADTQYF.